The 14 T cell receptor beta chains given below trace back to one sample, sequenced in a study of T cell responses to AZD1222 COVID-19 vaccine. The data were produced by immunoSEQ multiplex PCR, yet TCRdb's version contains in-frame clones alone and is incomplete. This table has about 140,000 clones, 80% to 95% appearing once. The sequencing used peripheral blood, collected on day 0 of AZD1222 vaccination. Receptors were obtained from an adult in good health.

The chain combines TRBV2 with TRBJ1-1, with D unresolved. The CDR3 consists of 16 residues. Germline loops: CDR1 SNHLY, CDR2 FYNNEI. The V and J ends lost 1 base and 0 bases respectively, with 12 bases between them. CDR3 loop: CASSEVSSNMNTEAFF. In DNA, the CDR3 is TGTGCCAGCAGTGAAGTGTCCTCCAACATGAACACTGAAGCTTTCTTT.

The chain employs TRBV3-1 (or the pseudogene TRBV3-2) and TRBJ2-1, with 7 positions matching TRBD2. Germline V gene lookup returns CDR1 LGHDT and CDR2 YNNKEL (reference sequence). V dropped 1 base and J dropped 7; count of bases not matched to a gene: 10. The CDR3 extends over 16 amino acids. The DNA for the CDR3 is TGTGCCAGCAGCCAAGGGTCGGGGAGGGCATGGAATGAGCAGTTCTTC. Encoded protein: CASSQGSGRAWNEQFF.

V gene TRBV2 combines with J gene TRBJ2-7, with 7 bases aligning to TRBD1. This CDR3 contains 14 residues. Losses at the gene ends were 6 bases for V and 2 bases for J; bases not matched to a gene: 7. From germline, CDR1 is SNHLY and CDR2 FYNNEI. The DNA of the CDR3 is TGTGCCAGCAGCCTGGACAGGAGCCCCTACGAGCAGTACTTC. Its translation: CASSLDRSPYEQYF. The complete variable domain, with remaining parts taken from reference TRBV2 and TRBJ2-7, reads EPEVTQTPSHQVTQMGQEVILRCVPISNHLYFYWYRQILGQKVEFLVSFYNNEISEKSEIFDDQFSVERPDGSNFTLKIRSTKLEDSAMYFCASSLDRSPYEQYFGPGTRLTVT.

The J gene is TRBJ1-2, the V gene TRBV11-2; no firm D call. The germline V gene has CDR1 SGHAT and CDR2 FQNNGV. The V end lost 2 bases, the J end lost 4 bases, and 11 bases lay between the germline ends. The CDR3 covers 14 residues. CDR3 sequence: CASSLSPGGYGYTF. CDR3 nucleotides: TGTGCCAGCAGCTTATCCCCCGGTGGCTATGGCTACACCTTC.

The chain uses TRBV27 and TRBJ1-6, with TRBD1 matching over 9 bases. The CDR3 runs 16 residues. Germline values: CDR1 MNHEY, CDR2 SMNVEV (reference sequence). Trimming took 0 bases from V and 11 from J; bases not matched to a gene: 8. The CDR3 nucleotides are TGTGCCAGCAGTTTATCCGGGACAGGGAAGAAGACACCCCTCCACTTT. This codes for CASSLSGTGKKTPLHF.

This clone showed up just once. The V call is TRBV28, the J call TRBJ2-3; D not certain. The CDR3 length is 16 residues. CDR1 and CDR2 from the germline V gene are MDHEN and SYDVKM. Trimming left V 4 bases short and J 0 bases short, with 14 bases between. The CDR3 sequence is CASSSLTVSSTDTQYF. DNA of the CDR3: TGTGCCAGCAGTTCGCTAACAGTTTCTAGCACAGATACGCAGTATTTT.

The chain recombines TRBV7-8 with TRBJ2-7; TRBD2 matches at 12 bases. The V gene's germline CDR1 is SGHVS and CDR2 FQNEAQ. J gave up 9 bases and V 4 bases, and 13 bases lay outside the gene matches. The CDR3 covers 16 residues. In nucleotides, the CDR3 is TGTGCCAGCAGCTACCCTAGCGGGAGGGTCCTTTCAGGGCAGTACTTC. This codes for CASSYPSGRVLSGQYF. The whole variable domain, filled in from reference TRBV7-8 and TRBJ2-7, reads GAGVSQSPRYKVAKRGQDVALRCDPISGHVSLFWYQQALGQGPEFLTYFQNEAQLDKSGLPSDRFFAERPEGSVSTLKIQRTQQEDSAVYLCASSYPSGRVLSGQYFGPGTRLTVT.

V and J are TRBV6-5 and TRBJ2-7; 10 bases fit TRBD2. The trim removed 6 bases at V and 2 bases at J, leaving 4 bases unmatched. Germline CDR1 MNHEY, CDR2 SVGAGI. The CDR3 totals 14 residues. The CDR3 nucleotides are TGTGCCAGCAGCTCCGGGACTAGCGCCTACGAGCAGTACTTC. The encoded protein is CASSSGTSAYEQYF.

J is TRBJ1-5 and V is TRBV7-2, with TRBD1 as a possible D gene (5 bases). This CDR3 spans 13 amino acids. The V and J ends lost 7 bases and 9 bases respectively, with 16 bases between them. Germline CDR1 SGHTA, CDR2 FQGNSA. The CDR3 region is CASNPDSRGPQHF. CDR3 DNA sequence: TGTGCCAGCAACCCCGACAGCCGGGGGCCCCAGCATTTT.

The rearrangement joins TRBV7-9 to TRBJ1-2; maybe TRBD1 (5 bases). There are 13 residues in the CDR3. Trimming left V 1 base short and J 10 bases short, with 13 bases between. Germline CDR1 and CDR2: SEHNR and FQNEAQ (reference sequence). This chain's CDR3 is CASSLEAGTDYTF. In DNA, the CDR3 is TGTGCCAGCAGCTTAGAAGCAGGGACTGACTACACCTTC.

This clone has only one observation. The rearrangement joins TRBV18 to TRBJ1-2; D may be TRBD1 (5 bases). CDR1 KGHSH and CDR2 LQKENI come from the germline V gene. CDR3 size: 14 residues. V lost 6 bases to trimming and J lost 1 base, with 12 bases between them. In DNA form, the CDR3 reads TGTGCCAGCTCTTCCGGGGCCATTAACTATGGCTACACCTTC. Its translation: CASSSGAINYGYTF. Based on the CDR3 plus reference TRBV18 and TRBJ1-2, the full variable domain is NAGVMQNPRHLVRRRGQEARLRCSPMKGHSHVYWYRQLPEEGLKFMVYLQKENIIDESGMPKERFSAEFPKEGPSILRIQQVVRGDSAAYFCASSSGAINYGYTFGSGTRLTVV.

The chain's CDR3 is CARRVLYNEQFF. The CDR3 coding sequence is TGTGCCAGAAGGGTCCTTTACAATGAGCAGTTCTTC. The chain joins TRBV7-5 to TRBJ2-1. TRBV7-5 is a pseudogene locus. The CDR3 extends over 12 amino acids.

The CDR3 coding sequence is TGCAGTGCTAGTTCAGGGGGCCGGGGCAATCAGCCCCAGCATTTT. Protein: CSASSGGRGNQPQHF. The chain recombines TRBV20-1 with TRBJ1-5; TRBD1 matches at 8 bases. Trimming removed 3 bases from V and 2 bases from J; junction bases left unmatched: 6. Germline CDR1 reads DFQATT; CDR2 reads SNEGSKA (reference sequence). CDR3 length equals 15 residues.

The CDR3, as DNA: TGTGCCAGTAGCAAACGGACAGGGACCTTCACCGGGGAGCTGTTTTTT. Amino acids: CASSKRTGTFTGELFF. The chain carries TRBV19 and TRBJ2-2; 8 nucleotides agree with TRBD1. Germline CDR1 and CDR2: LNHDA and SQIVND (reference sequence). This CDR3 contains 16 residues. Trimming cost V 6 bases and J 4 bases; bases outside gene matches: 10.